The clone carrying this T cell receptor beta chain was counted many times. This record belongs to a study of regulatory T cells in long-lasting Graves disease. Sequencing libraries for TCR beta were prepared with iRepertoire HTBI primers and Arm-PCR of CDR3 regions. TCRdb passed the multiplex PCR reads through MiXCR, listing each CDR3 protein once. The table lists 420,000 or so distinct CDR3 sequences, less than 20% of them singletons. This sample's time point: newly diagnosed GD, antithyroid drugs for less than 3 months. Extracted RNA from PBMCs served as the source of the TCR library. The CDR3 covers 14 residues. Trimming shortened V by 5 bases and J by 2 bases, and 13 bases separated the two germline ends. CDR1 and CDR2 (germline): SNHLY, FYNNEI. This sample also appeared in a second study, on T cells in Graves' hyperthyroidism and ophthalmopathy. That work adds: Appearing also in blood were most of the thyroid clonotypes expanded above 0.001.

V and J are TRBV2 and TRBJ2-7; TRBD1 is a possible D gene (6 bases). Sequencing used peripheral blood mononuclear cells (PBMCs), obtained at new diagnosis, from a patient treated with antithyroid drugs. This clonotype was sampled from a woman younger than 30 with Graves disease. In DNA, the CDR3 is TGTGCCAGCAGTCCCTGGACAGACACCTACGAGCAGTACTTC. Translated: CASSPWTDTYEQYF.